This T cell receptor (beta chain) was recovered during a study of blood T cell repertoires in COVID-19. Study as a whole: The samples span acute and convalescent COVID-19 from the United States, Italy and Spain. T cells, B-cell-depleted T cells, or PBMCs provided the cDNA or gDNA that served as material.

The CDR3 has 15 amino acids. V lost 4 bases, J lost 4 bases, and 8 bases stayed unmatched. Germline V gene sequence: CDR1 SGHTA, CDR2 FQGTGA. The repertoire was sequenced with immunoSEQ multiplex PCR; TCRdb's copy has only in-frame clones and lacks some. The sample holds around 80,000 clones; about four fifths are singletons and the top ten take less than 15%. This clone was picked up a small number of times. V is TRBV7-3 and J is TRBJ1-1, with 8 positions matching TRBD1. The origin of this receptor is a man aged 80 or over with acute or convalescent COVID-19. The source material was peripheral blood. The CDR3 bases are TGTGCCAGCAGCTCGAACACAGGGGGTGGCACTGAAGCTTTCTTT. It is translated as CASSSNTGGGTEAFF.